This TCR beta chain was documented in a study of blood T cell repertoires in COVID-19. Study in general: Sample material is recorded as cDNA or gDNA derived from T cells, B-cell-depleted T cells, or PBMCs.

Germline CDR1 LNHDA, CDR2 SQIVND (reference sequence). The CDR3 covers 13 residues. J lost 4 bases, V lost 5 bases, and 3 bases had no gene match. Here immunoSEQ multiplex PCR was the method, and the copy in TCRdb shows in-frame clones only, minus some. The sample records about 130,000 clones, roughly 84% being singletons. What was sequenced was peripheral blood. This TCR was recovered from a woman aged 25 to 39 who had recovered from COVID-19. The chain joins TRBV19 to TRBJ1-2; 8 nucleotides align to TRBD1. The CDR3 nucleotides are TGTGCCAGTAGTGACAGGGGCTCCTATGGCTACACCTTC. Its protein is CASSDRGSYGYTF.